Below are 6 T cell receptor beta chains sequenced from a single sample in a study of T cell responses to AZD1222 COVID-19 vaccine. Only in-frame clones appear in the TCRdb table, and some are missing; sequencing was by immunoSEQ multiplex PCR. The sample records approximately 120,000 clones, about 87% being singletons. The input for sequencing was peripheral blood, taken on day 0 of AZD1222 vaccination. The source of these receptors is an adult in good health.

This clone was seen more than once but under ten times. The rearrangement uses TRBV9 and TRBJ1-6; no clear D. Germline values: CDR1 SGDLS, CDR2 YYNGEE. V was pared by 0 bases and J by 6 bases, with 10 bases between. CDR3 length: 15 residues. The CDR3 reads CASSVALGINSPLHF. DNA of the CDR3: TGTGCCAGCAGCGTAGCTTTGGGAATTAATTCACCCCTCCACTTT.

With respect to this clone: An end of the junction differs from the germline gene, which may be a read error. The V and J genes are TRBV7-7 and TRBJ1-5; D is uncertain. This CDR3 has 16 residues. Looked up from germline, CDR1 is SSHAT and CDR2 is FNYEAQ (reference sequence). Here the CDR3 reads CASSLERGPLDQPQHF. CDR3 nucleotide sequence: TGTGCTAGCAGCTTAGAACGAGGTCCGCTCGATCAGCCCCAGCATTTT. The complete variable domain, with remaining parts taken from reference TRBV7-7 and TRBJ1-5, reads GAGVSQSPRYKVTKRGQDVTLRCDPISSHATLYWYQQALGQGPEFLTYFNYEAQPDKSGLPSDRFSAERPEGSISTLTIQRTEQRDSAMYRCASSLERGPLDQPQHFGDGTRLSIL.

The chain is built from TRBV29-1 and TRBJ1-2; perhaps TRBD1 as D (5 bases). V lost 4 bases to trimming and J lost 4 bases, with 16 bases between them. The V gene's germline CDR1 is SQVTM and CDR2 ANQGSEA. The CDR3 runs to 14 residues. DNA for the CDR3: TGCAGCGTTGTGGAAGGGGCGGGAGGCTATGGCTACACCTTC. Protein sequence: CSVVEGAGGYGYTF.

V usage is TRBV6-2 or TRBV6-3 and J usage is TRBJ1-4, with D possibly TRBD1 on 5 matching bases. CDR1 is MNHEY and CDR2 is SVGEGT in the germline V gene. Trimming cost V 5 bases and J 13 bases, with 14 bases left between them. The CDR3 runs 12 residues. The CDR3 region is CASSPRDGGLFF. The DNA of the CDR3 is TGTGCCAGCAGTCCCCGGGACGGAGGACTGTTTTTT.

The chain employs TRBV30 and TRBJ2-7; 8 positions agree with TRBD2. The germline CDR1 and CDR2 sequences are GTSNPN and SVGIG (reference sequence). With V trimmed by 1 base and J by 5 bases, 10 bases remained unmatched. The CDR3 sequence is 15 residues long. The CDR3 loop reads CAWSGASGGTDEQYF. The CDR3 DNA reads as TGTGCCTGGAGTGGAGCCAGCGGGGGTACGGACGAGCAGTACTTC.

The rearrangement uses TRBV7-3 and TRBJ2-2; D unresolved. Germline lookup yields CDR1 SGHTA and CDR2 FQGTGA. V lost 1 base to trimming and J lost 7 bases, with 10 bases between them. The CDR3 is made up of 14 amino acids. Here the CDR3 DNA reads TGTGCCAGCAGCTTAATGGCCGGCGGCGGGGAGCTGTTTTTT. It translates to CASSLMAGGGELFF.